This T cell receptor (beta chain) was recovered during a study of blood T cells in healthy people across ages. Study results and limitations: Age advanced and TCR beta diversity per million T cells fell, roughly linearly. The donors' CMV status was not determined, possibly confounding changes in expanded clonotypes.

In the case of this clonotype: Its antigen is not known.

Per sample, no less than 5.5 micrograms of total RNA were extracted. The CDR3 spans 15 residues. Trimming removed 4 bases from V and 0 bases from J, with 12 bases in between. The germline CDR1 and CDR2 sequences are SQVTM and ANQGSEA. Then a second PCR, running about 6 to 12 cycles, was carried out with a sample-barcoded 5' primer and a J-beta primer mix. Unique molecular identifiers of 12 random nucleotides labeled each cDNA. From the 5' RACE reads, TCRdb called clonotypes with MiXCR, one entry per CDR3 protein. The sample records about 1,600,000 distinct CDR3 sequences, 40% to 50% being singletons. The rearrangement links TRBV29-1 to TRBJ1-4; the D gene is possibly TRBD1 (5 bases). Sequencing was done on a sample of blood. The receptor's source is a young woman in good health. CDR3 in DNA: TGCAGCGTTGTCTTACAGGACGCAACTAATGAAAAACTGTTTTTT. Protein product: CSVVLQDATNEKLFF.